Listed below are T cell receptor beta chains from one sample, sequenced in a study of radiotherapy plus CTLA-4 blockade in lung cancer. This table comes from immunoSEQ multiplex PCR, and its TCRdb copy is limited to in-frame clones, with some not included. Here the sample spans approximately 67,000 clones, about 80% being singletons. Sequenced here: peripheral blood, sampled from a patient treated with radiotherapy plus ipilimumab. The receptor source for this set is a human donor with non-small cell lung cancer who had a partial response to radiotherapy plus ipilimumab. Each CDR3 is given with its conserved first and last residue. D genes are given only for firm matches. The listing skips clone size in some rows; elsewhere it reads once, few, many or a size class.

.	TRBV5-1	.	TRBJ1-4	CASSLQGSNEKLFF	TGCGCCAGCAGCTTGCAGGGCTCCAATGAAAAACTGTTTTTT
TRBD2	TRBV5-1	.	TRBJ2-3	CASSLPPTSPSTDTQYF	TGCGCCAGCAGCCTACCCCCGACTAGCCCCAGCACAGATACGCAGTATTTT
.	TRBV6-5	.	TRBJ2-7	CASTQRLGGLYEQYF	TGTGCCAGCACTCAGAGACTCGGGGGTCTCTACGAGCAGTACTTC
.	TRBV4-1	.	TRBJ2-2	CASSPYFTGELFF	TGCGCCAGCAGCCCCTACTTCACCGGGGAGCTGTTTTTT
.	TRBV9	few	TRBJ2-3	CASSRGAGTVTDTQYF	TGTGCCAGCAGCCGGGGGGCGGGGACCGTCACAGATACGCAGTATTTT
TRBD2	TRBV7-3	.	TRBJ2-7	CASSLYRGEVYEQYF	TGTGCCAGCAGCTTATATCGGGGGGAGGTCTACGAGCAGTACTTC
TRBD1	TRBV28	.	TRBJ1-2	CASRRGQATHGYTF	TGTGCCAGCAGGAGGGGACAGGCGACACATGGCTACACCTTC
TRBD1	TRBV27	.	TRBJ1-3	CASSLSRDSYTIYF	TGTGCCAGCAGTCTATCCCGGGACAGTTACACCATATATTTT
TRBD2	TRBV7-3	few	TRBJ2-3	CASSLKTGGSTDTQYF	TGTGCCAGCAGCTTAAAAACCGGGGGGAGCACAGATACGCAGTATTTT
TRBD1	TRBV15	.	TRBJ2-4	CATSRSSGTARNLAKNIQYF	TGTGCCACCAGCAGATCCTCCGGGACAGCTAGAAACCTAGCCAAAAACATTCAGTACTTC
TRBD2	TRBV6-5	few	TRBJ2-7	CASSYGAGGAYEQYF	TGTGCCAGCAGTTACGGCGCGGGAGGAGCCTACGAGCAGTACTTC
TRBD1	TRBV7-2	.	TRBJ1-5	CASSLAGSQGAQPQHF	TGTGCCAGCAGCTTAGCCGGAAGCCAGGGGGCTCAGCCCCAGCATTTT
.	TRBV18	.	TRBJ1-1	CASSPTWGEMNTEAFF	TGTGCCAGCTCACCAACGTGGGGGGAGATGAACACTGAAGCTTTCTTT
TRBD1	TRBV5-1	.	TRBJ2-1	CASLDRDRLNNEQFF	TGCGCCAGCCTAGACCGGGACAGGCTTAACAATGAGCAGTTCTTC
TRBD1	TRBV5-1	.	TRBJ2-1	CASSVARGRDLYNEQFF	TGCGCCAGCAGCGTAGCCAGGGGGCGCGATTTGTACAATGAGCAGTTCTTC
.	TRBV28	.	TRBJ1-3	CASSLPGRAGNTIYF	TGTGCCAGCAGTTTACCTGGGAGGGCGGGAAACACCATATATTTT
.	TRBV9	.	TRBJ2-1	CASSALGRGSYNEQFF	TGTGCCAGCAGCGCCCTAGGGAGAGGCTCCTACAATGAGCAGTTCTTC
TRBD2	TRBV7-9	.	TRBJ2-1	CASSLLGTSGSNNEQFF	TGTGCCAGCAGCTTGCTAGGGACTAGCGGGAGTAACAATGAGCAGTTCTTC
TRBD1	TRBV28	.	TRBJ1-4	CASSSLRDSTTNEKLLF	TGTGCCAGCAGTTCACTTCGGGACAGCACAACTAATGAAAAACTGCTTTTT
TRBD2	TRBV29-1	.	TRBJ2-7	CSVDRGSRNEQYF	TGCAGCGTTGACCGCGGGAGCCGGAACGAGCAGTACTTC
.	TRBV5-1	.	TRBJ2-7	CASSLDLRTYEQYF	TGCGCCAGCAGCTTGGATCTCAGGACATACGAGCAGTACTTC
TRBD2	TRBV19	.	TRBJ2-3	CASSVAGGFTDTQYF	TGTGCCAGTAGTGTAGCGGGGGGATTCACAGATACGCAGTATTTT
.	TRBV5-1	.	TRBJ2-1	CASSLGHPNEQFF	TGCGCCAGCAGCTTGGGGCATCCCAATGAGCAGTTCTTC
.	TRBV28	.	TRBJ1-3	CASSFNEGTIYF	TGTGCCAGCAGTTTTAATGAGGGAACCATATATTTT
.	TRBV2	.	TRBJ1-1	CASIFHGEIEAFF	TGTGCCAGCATTTTCCACGGAGAGATTGAAGCTTTCTTT
.	TRBV27	once	TRBJ2-5	CASSLWAGPEETQYF	TGTGCCAGCAGTTTATGGGCGGGACCAGAAGAGACCCAGTACTTC
TRBD1	TRBV11-2	.	TRBJ1-2	CASSLEWTGRSFYGYTF	TGTGCCAGCAGCTTAGAATGGACAGGGCGGTCGTTCTATGGCTACACCTTC
TRBD1	TRBV14	.	TRBJ2-4	CASSPIGQGIAKNIQYF	TGTGCCAGCAGCCCAATAGGACAGGGGATAGCCAAAAACATTCAGTACTTC
.	TRBV6-4	few	TRBJ2-1	CASSLAPFGSYNEQFF	TGTGCCAGCAGTCTAGCGCCCTTTGGGTCCTACAATGAGCAGTTCTTC
.	TRBV5-1	.	TRBJ2-3	CASSPGLRTDTQYF	TGCGCCAGCAGCCCAGGACTTCGTACAGATACGCAGTATTTT
.	TRBV14	.	TRBJ1-1	CASSQVSGTEAFF	TGTGCCAGCAGCCAAGTTAGTGGCACTGAAGCTTTCTTT
.	TRBV2	.	TRBJ2-1	CASSTSSYNEQFF	TGTGCCAGCAGTACTTCCTCCTACAATGAGCAGTTCTTC
TRBD2	TRBV5-1	.	TRBJ2-5	CASAPGGTGETQYF	TGCGCCAGCGCCCCGGGGGGAACGGGAGAGACCCAGTACTTC
TRBD2	TRBV27	.	TRBJ2-2	CASSSRSGRGNTGELFF	TGTGCCAGCAGTTCGCGGAGCGGGAGAGGGAACACCGGGGAGCTGTTTTTT
.	TRBV18	.	TRBJ1-5	CASSPSGGNQPQHF	TGTGCCAGCTCACCGTCCGGGGGCAATCAGCCCCAGCATTTT
TRBD1	TRBV18	.	TRBJ1-1	CASSGQGMNTEAFF	TGTGCCAGCTCAGGACAGGGTATGAACACTGAAGCTTTCTTT
.	TRBV6-5	.	TRBJ1-1	CASSDRGMNTEAFF	TGTGCCAGCAGCGATAGGGGCATGAACACTGAAGCTTTCTTT
TRBD2	TRBV10-1	.	TRBJ2-2	CASSERAGVIGELFF	TGCGCCAGCAGTGAACGAGCGGGAGTGATCGGGGAGCTGTTTTTT
.	TRBV9	.	TRBJ1-1	CASSVPPRGLNTEAFF	TGTGCCAGCAGCGTCCCACCCAGGGGTCTGAACACTGAAGCTTTCTTT
.	TRBV5-1	.	TRBJ2-5	CASSLAGERETQYF	TGCGCCAGCAGCTTGGCAGGGGAAAGAGAGACCCAGTACTTC
.	TRBV18	.	TRBJ1-2	CASSPNREGNGYTF	TGTGCCAGCTCACCAAACAGGGAGGGAAACGGCTACACCTTC
.	TRBV2	.	TRBJ2-1	CASTSTRRGSYNEQFF	TGTGCCAGCACCTCAACACGGAGGGGATCCTACAATGAGCAGTTCTTC